This T cell receptor beta chain was found in a study of OX40 agonist ivuxolimab in advanced cancers. Overall study: Hepatocellular carcinoma, melanoma, renal cell or head and neck cancer was diagnosed in the dose-escalation patients. One patient with hepatocellular carcinoma and two with cutaneous melanoma, three in all, had partial responses.

The repertoire was sequenced with immunoSEQ multiplex PCR; TCRdb's copy has only in-frame clones and lacks some. The sample includes about 91,000 clones, 80% to 85% of them seen just once. Broader study findings: Partial responders dosed at 0.1-3.0 mg/kg displayed clonal expansion ranking among the lowest. Among the nonresponders, some also had low normalized T-cell clonal expansion.

Note on this clone: Antigen: not known.

Per the germline V gene, CDR1 is SGDLS and CDR2 is YYNGEE. The CDR3 consists of 14 residues. Trimming cost V 0 bases and J 4 bases, with 8 bases left between them. The rearrangement uses TRBV9 and TRBJ2-1, with D perhaps TRBD1 (5 bases). This specimen was CD4+ or CD8+ T cells sorted from blood, taken in a trial of the OX40 agonist ivuxolimab. This clonotype originated in an adult with an advanced solid tumor such as melanoma, head and neck, liver or kidney cancer. The CDR3 nucleotides read TGTGCCAGCAGCGTAGAGGGGCGTTACAATGAGCAGTTCTTC. The encoded protein is CASSVEGRYNEQFF.